This entry lists 10 T cell receptor beta chains sequenced from one sample in a study of tumor-infiltrating lymphocytes in primary liver carcinoma. cDNA specific to TCR beta was made from 500 to 650 ng of total RNA, with a constant-region primer employed for priming. Library construction for TCR beta comprised three nested multiplex PCR rounds performed with slightly modified ARM-PCR. With TRBV1-TRBV30 forward primers and a C-beta reverse primer, the first two PCR rounds were run for approximately 10 cycles each. Via MiXCR, TCRdb re-called the multiplex PCR reads, giving one row per CDR3 protein. The sample contains some 87,000 distinct CDR3 sequences, about 70% of which appear only once. Extraction of RNA together with DNA used about 17-31 mg of unsorted bulk tissue. The specimen was tumor-adjacent normal liver tissue. The receptor source for this set is a man between 35 and 55 years old with primary liver carcinoma and hepatitis B virus infection.

The chain links TRBV21-1 to TRBJ2-2. TRBV21-1 is a pseudogene locus. The CDR3 length is 15 residues. DNA of the CDR3: TGTACCAGCAGCAAAGTAACCACGGGCACCGGGGAGCTGTTTTTT. It translates to CTSSKVTTGTGELFF.

In regard to this clonotype: A much larger clone is a single base away; this may be a read error. The chain joins TRBV10-3 to TRBJ2-1; tentative D call: TRBD2 (6 bases). CDR1 is ENHRY and CDR2 is SYGVKD in the germline V gene. With 10 bases removed from V and 9 bases from J, the gap between germline ends came to 10 bases. The CDR3 totals 10 residues. The CDR3 spells CASRGIEQFF. DNA of the CDR3: TGTGCCAGCCGCGGGATTGAGCAGTTCTTC.

For this clonotype: A much bigger clone sits one base away, suggesting this may be a read error. The rearrangement links TRBV6-1 to TRBJ2-3; a weak D match, TRBD2 (5 bases). Germline V gives CDR1 MNHNS, CDR2 SASEGT. This CDR3 spans 15 amino acids. The CDR3 nucleotides read TGTGCCAGCAGTGTGACGGGATACGACACAGTTACGCAGTATTTT. Its translation: CASSVTGYDTVTQYF.

The rearrangement joins TRBV7-9 to TRBJ2-2; either TRBD1 or TRBD2 may supply D (5 bases each). The germline CDR1 and CDR2 sequences are SEHNR and FQNEAQ (reference sequence). Trimming took 6 bases from V and 5 from J, leaving 7 bases between them. The CDR3 spans 12 residues. CDR3 region: CASSWGTGELFF. The CDR3 nucleotides read TGTGCCAGCAGTTGGGGGACCGGGGAGCTGTTTTTT.

As to this clonotype: A junction boundary mismatches the germline segment, possibly from a read error. The J gene is TRBJ2-3, the V gene TRBV28; possibly TRBD1 or TRBD2 for D (6 bases each). The CDR3 has 13 amino acids. CDR1 is MDHEN and CDR2 is SYDVKM in the germline V gene. The CDR3 protein is CACSFGGPDTQYF. Written as DNA, the CDR3 is TGTGCCTGCAGTTTCGGGGGCCCAGATACGCAGTATTTT.

For this clonotype: One junction end does not reproduce the germline sequence, and a read error may be involved. The chain recombines TRBV7-9 with TRBJ2-6; unclear D gene. The V gene's germline CDR1 is SEHNR and CDR2 FQNEAQ (reference sequence). The CDR3 sequence is 17 residues long. The CDR3 is CASSLDAGPSGPNILTF. DNA of the CDR3: TGTGCCAGCAGCTTAGACGCAGGACCCTCTGGGCCCAACATCCTGACTTTC. The whole variable domain, filled in from reference TRBV7-9 and TRBJ2-6, reads DTGVSQNPRHKITKRGQNVTFRCDPISEHNRLYWYRQTLGQGPEFLTYFQNEAQLEKSRLLSDRFSAERPKGSFSTLEIQRTEQGDSAMYLCASSLDAGPSGPNILTFGAGSRLTVL.

A few counts support this clonotype. The germline gene is not matched at one end of the junction; a read error may be the cause. This chain connects TRBV7-9 to TRBJ2-6; unclear D gene. The CDR3 extends over 17 amino acids. Per the germline V gene, CDR1 is SEHNR and CDR2 is FQNEAQ (reference sequence). Written as DNA, the CDR3 is TGTGCCAGTAGCTTAAATACCCCCGGCTCTGGGGCCAACGTCCTGACTTTC. It encodes CASSLNTPGSGANVLTF. Variable domain in full (rest from reference TRBV7-9 and TRBJ2-6): DTGVSQNPRHKITKRGQNVTFRCDPISEHNRLYWYRQTLGQGPEFLTYFQNEAQLEKSRLLSDRFSAERPKGSFSTLEIQRTEQGDSAMYLCASSLNTPGSGANVLTFGAGSRLTVL.

This clonotype was observed once. This sequence may be a read error, since a much larger clone differs from it by one base. CDR3 amino acids: CASSLQQINQPQHF. As DNA, the CDR3 is TGTGCCAGCAGTTTGCAGCAGATCAATCAGCCCCAGCATTTT. The chain links TRBV12-3 or TRBV12-4 to TRBJ1-5; D uncertain. Between the trimmed V and J ends, which lost 3 bases and 3 bases, there was a span of 9 bases. This CDR3 has 14 residues.

As to this clonotype: This may be a read error, as it is one base from a much larger clone. The rearrangement uses TRBV6-4 and TRBJ2-3; TRBD2 aligns across 9 bases. Germline CDR1 and CDR2: MRHNA and SNTAGT. This CDR3 has 15 residues. In DNA form, the CDR3 reads TGTACCAGCAGTGACACTAGCGGGAGCACAGATACGCAGTATTTT. Translating gives CTSSDTSGSTDTQYF.

About this clonotype itself: A much larger clone sits a single nucleotide away, making a read error possible. The chain combines TRBV4-1 with TRBJ1-5; D unclear. The CDR3 has 10 amino acids. Germline V lookup: CDR1 MGHRA, CDR2 YSYEKL. CDR3 residues: CEAPNQPQHF. For the CDR3, the DNA is TGCGAAGCCCCCAATCAGCCCCAGCATTTT.